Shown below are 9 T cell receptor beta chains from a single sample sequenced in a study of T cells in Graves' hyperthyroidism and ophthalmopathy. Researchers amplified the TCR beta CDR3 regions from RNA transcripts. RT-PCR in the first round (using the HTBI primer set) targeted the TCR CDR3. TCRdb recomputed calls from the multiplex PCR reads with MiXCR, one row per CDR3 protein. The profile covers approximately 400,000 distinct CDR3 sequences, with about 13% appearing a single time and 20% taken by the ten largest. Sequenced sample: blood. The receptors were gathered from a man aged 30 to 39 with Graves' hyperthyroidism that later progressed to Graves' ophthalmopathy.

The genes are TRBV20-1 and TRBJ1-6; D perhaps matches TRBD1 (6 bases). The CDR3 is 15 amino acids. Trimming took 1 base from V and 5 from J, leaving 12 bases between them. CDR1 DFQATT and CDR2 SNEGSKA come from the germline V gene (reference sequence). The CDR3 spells CSARGPGVNNSPLHF. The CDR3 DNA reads TGCAGTGCTAGAGGTCCAGGGGTAAATAATTCACCCCTCCACTTT.

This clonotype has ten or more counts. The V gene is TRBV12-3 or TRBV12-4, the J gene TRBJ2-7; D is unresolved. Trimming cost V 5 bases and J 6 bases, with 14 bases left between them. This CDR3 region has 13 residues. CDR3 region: CASSPRSRSEQYF. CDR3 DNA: TGTGCCAGCAGTCCTCGATCTCGTTCCGAGCAGTACTTC.

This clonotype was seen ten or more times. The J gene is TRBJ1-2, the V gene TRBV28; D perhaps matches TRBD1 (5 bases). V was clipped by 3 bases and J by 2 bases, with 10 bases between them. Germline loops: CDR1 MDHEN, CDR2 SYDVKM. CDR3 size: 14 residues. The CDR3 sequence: CASSLGQVNYGYTF. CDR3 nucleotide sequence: TGTGCCAGCAGTTTGGGGCAGGTGAACTATGGCTACACCTTC.

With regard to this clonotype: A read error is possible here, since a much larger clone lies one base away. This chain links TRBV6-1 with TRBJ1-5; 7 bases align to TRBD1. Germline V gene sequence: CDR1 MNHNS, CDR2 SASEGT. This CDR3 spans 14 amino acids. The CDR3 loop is CDSSKGQENQPQHF. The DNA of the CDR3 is TGTGACAGCAGTAAAGGACAGGAGAATCAGCCCCAGCATTTT.

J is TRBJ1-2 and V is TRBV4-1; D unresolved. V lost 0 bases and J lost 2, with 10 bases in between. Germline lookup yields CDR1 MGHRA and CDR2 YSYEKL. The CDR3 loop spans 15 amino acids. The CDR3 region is CASSQDPLTNYGYTF. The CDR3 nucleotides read TGCGCCAGCAGCCAAGACCCCCTCACCAACTATGGCTACACCTTC.

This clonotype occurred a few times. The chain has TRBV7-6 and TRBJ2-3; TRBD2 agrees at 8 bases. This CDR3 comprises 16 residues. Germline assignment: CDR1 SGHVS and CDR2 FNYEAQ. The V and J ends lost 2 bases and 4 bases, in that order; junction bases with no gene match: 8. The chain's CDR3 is CASSLRPAGVADTQYF. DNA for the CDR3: TGTGCCAGCAGCTTAAGGCCAGCGGGGGTGGCAGATACGCAGTATTTT.

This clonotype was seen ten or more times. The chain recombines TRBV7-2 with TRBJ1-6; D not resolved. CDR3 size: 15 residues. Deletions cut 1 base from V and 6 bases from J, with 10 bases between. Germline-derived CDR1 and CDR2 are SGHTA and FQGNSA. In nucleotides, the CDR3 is TGTGCCAGCAGCTTAGAGTGGGCGCTTAATTCACCCCTCCACTTT. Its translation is CASSLEWALNSPLHF.

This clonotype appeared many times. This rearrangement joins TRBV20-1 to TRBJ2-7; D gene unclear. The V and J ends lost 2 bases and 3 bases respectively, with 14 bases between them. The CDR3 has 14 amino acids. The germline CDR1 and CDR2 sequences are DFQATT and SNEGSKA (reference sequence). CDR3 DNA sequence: TGCAGTGCTAGACGGTCACTCAATTTCTACGAGCAGTACTTC. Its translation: CSARRSLNFYEQYF.

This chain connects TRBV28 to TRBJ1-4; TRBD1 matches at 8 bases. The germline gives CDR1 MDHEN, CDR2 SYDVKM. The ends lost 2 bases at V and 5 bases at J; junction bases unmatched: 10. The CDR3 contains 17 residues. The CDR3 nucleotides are TGTGCCAGCAGTTTAGGGACAGGAAACCTTTGGAATGAAAAACTGTTTTTT. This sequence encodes CASSLGTGNLWNEKLFF.